This T cell receptor (beta chain) was recovered during a study of T-cell memory formation after mild COVID-19. There are a few counts of this clonotype. TCRdb reanalysed the 5' RACE reads using MiXCR and keeps one entry per CDR3 protein. The sample holds more than 200,000 distinct CDR3 sequences; roughly 17% are singletons and the top ten take about 3.5%. The length of the CDR3 is 13 residues. Looked up from germline, CDR1 is SGHAT and CDR2 is FQNNGV. The germline V and J ends were trimmed by 7 bases and 5 bases, with 14 bases remaining between them. The chain uses TRBV11-2 and TRBJ2-5; a possible D gene is TRBD1 (6 bases). Specimen: PBMCs or a T cell subset sorted from them (not recorded which). The clonotype comes from a young man who had mild COVID-19 (a few samples of this study predate the infection). Cell type and time point are not known. CDR3 sequence: CASNGQTRETQYF. The CDR3 DNA reads as TGTGCCAGCAACGGACAGACACGGGAGACCCAGTACTTC.